This TCR beta chain was sequenced during a study of blood T cell repertoires in COVID-19. As for the study in general: PBMCs, B-cell-depleted T cells, or T cells were the source of the cDNA or gDNA that made up the material.

The CDR3 has 14 amino acids. V lost 8 bases to trimming and J lost 5 bases; unmatched junction nucleotides: 8. The germline CDR1 and CDR2 sequences are LNHDA and SQIVND (reference sequence). This clone was detected once. Clones were sequenced by immunoSEQ multiplex PCR, and TCRdb holds only the in-frame ones, with some missing. The sample shows 150,000 to 200,000 clones, about nine tenths of them seen only once. The sequence was collected from a woman aged 50 to 60 with acute or convalescent COVID-19. The sequenced sample was peripheral blood. The chain couples TRBV19 to TRBJ2-5, with 10 bases that match TRBD2. CDR3 in amino acids: CASDSGGKTETQYF. CDR3 coding DNA: TGTGCCAGTGATAGCGGGGGGAAAACCGAGACCCAGTACTTC. The full variable domain, rest sourced from reference TRBV19 and TRBJ2-5, is DGGITQSPKYLFRKEGQNVTLSCEQNLNHDAMYWYRQDPGQGLRLIYYSQIVNDFQKGDIAEGYSVSREKKESFPLTVTSAQKNPTAFYLCASDSGGKTETQYFGPGTRLLVL.